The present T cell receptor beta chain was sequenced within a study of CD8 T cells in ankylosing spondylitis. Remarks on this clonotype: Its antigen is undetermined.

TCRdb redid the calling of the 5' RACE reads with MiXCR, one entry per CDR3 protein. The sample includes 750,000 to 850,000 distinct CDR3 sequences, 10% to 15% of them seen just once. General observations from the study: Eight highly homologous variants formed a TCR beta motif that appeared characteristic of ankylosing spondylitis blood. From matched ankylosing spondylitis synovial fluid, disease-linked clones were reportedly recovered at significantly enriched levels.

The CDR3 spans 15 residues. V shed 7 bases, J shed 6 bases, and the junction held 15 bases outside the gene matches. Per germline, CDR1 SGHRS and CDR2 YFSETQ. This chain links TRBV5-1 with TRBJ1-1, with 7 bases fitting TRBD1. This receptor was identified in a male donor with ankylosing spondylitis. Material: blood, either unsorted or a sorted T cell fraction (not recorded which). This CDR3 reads CASRWSTGIKAEAFF. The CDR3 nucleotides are TGCGCCAGCCGTTGGTCGACAGGGATAAAAGCTGAAGCTTTCTTT. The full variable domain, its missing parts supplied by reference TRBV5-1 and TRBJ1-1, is KAGVTQTPRYLIKTRGQQVTLSCSPISGHRSVSWYQQTPGQGLQFLFEYFSETQRNKGNFPGRFSGRQFSNSRSEMNVSTLELGDSALYLCASRWSTGIKAEAFFGQGTRLTVV.